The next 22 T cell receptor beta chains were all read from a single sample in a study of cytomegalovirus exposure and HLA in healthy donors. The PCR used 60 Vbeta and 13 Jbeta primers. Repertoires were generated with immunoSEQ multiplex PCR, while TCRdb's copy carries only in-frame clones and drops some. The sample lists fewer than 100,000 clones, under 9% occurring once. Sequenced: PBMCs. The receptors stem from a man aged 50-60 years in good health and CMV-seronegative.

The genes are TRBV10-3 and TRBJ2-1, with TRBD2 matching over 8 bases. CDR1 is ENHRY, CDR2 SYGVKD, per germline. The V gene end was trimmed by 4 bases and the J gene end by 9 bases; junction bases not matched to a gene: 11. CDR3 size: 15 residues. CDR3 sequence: CAISVFREGLSEQFF. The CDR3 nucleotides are TGTGCCATCAGTGTTTTTCGGGAGGGCCTTAGTGAGCAGTTCTTC.

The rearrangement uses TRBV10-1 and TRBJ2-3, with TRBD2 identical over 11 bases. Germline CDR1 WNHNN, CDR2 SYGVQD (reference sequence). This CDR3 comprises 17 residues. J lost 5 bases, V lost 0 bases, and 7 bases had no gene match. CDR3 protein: CASSESPSGGPQDTQYF. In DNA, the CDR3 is TGCGCCAGCAGTGAGTCGCCTAGCGGGGGGCCCCAAGATACGCAGTATTTT.

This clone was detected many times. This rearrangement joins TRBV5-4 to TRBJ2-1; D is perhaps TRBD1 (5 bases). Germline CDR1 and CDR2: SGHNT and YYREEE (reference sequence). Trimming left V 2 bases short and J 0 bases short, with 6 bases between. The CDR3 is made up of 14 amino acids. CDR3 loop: CASSFRGSYNEQFF. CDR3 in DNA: TGTGCCAGCAGCTTTAGGGGCTCCTACAATGAGCAGTTCTTC.

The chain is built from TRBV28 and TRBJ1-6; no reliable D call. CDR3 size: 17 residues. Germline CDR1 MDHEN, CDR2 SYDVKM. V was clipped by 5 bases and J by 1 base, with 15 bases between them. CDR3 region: CASSLRAAGSYNSPLHF. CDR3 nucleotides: TGTGCCAGCAGTCTCCGGGCAGCGGGATCCTATAATTCACCCCTCCACTTT.

The CDR3 region has the DNA TGTGCCAGCAGCTATGCAGGGACTGGAAACACCATATATTTT. Protein product: CASSYAGTGNTIYF. V is TRBV7-8 and J is TRBJ1-3, with D possibly matching TRBD1 (5 bases). The V gene's germline CDR1 is SGHVS and CDR2 FQNEAQ. The V and J ends lost 4 bases and 2 bases respectively, with 9 bases between them. CDR3 length equals 14 residues.

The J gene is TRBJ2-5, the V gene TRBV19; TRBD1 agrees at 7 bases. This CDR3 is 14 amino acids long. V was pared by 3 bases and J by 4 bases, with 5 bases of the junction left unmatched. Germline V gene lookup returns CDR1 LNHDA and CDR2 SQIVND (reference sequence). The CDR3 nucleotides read TGTGCCAGTAGTATCGGACAGGAACCAGAGACCCAGTACTTC. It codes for CASSIGQEPETQYF.

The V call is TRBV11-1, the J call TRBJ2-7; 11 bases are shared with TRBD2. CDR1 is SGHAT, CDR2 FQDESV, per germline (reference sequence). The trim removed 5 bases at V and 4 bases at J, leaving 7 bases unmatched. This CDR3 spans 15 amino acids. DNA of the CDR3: TGTGCCAGCAGCGCACTAGCGGGAGTTGTATACGAGCAGTACTTC. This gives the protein CASSALAGVVYEQYF.

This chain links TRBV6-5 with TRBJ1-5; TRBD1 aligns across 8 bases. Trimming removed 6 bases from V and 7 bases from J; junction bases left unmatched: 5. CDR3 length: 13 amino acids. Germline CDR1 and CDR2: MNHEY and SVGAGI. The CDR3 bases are TGTGCCAGCAGAACAGGGGGAGGGCAGCCCCAGCATTTT. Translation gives CASRTGGGQPQHF.

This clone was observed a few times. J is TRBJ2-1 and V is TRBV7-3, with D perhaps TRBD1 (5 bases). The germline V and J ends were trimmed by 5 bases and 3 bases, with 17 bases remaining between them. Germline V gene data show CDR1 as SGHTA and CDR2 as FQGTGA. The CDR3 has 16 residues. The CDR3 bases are TGTGCCAGCAGCCCGAAGGGGCCCCCTTTCTACAATGAGCAGTTCTTC. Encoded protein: CASSPKGPPFYNEQFF.

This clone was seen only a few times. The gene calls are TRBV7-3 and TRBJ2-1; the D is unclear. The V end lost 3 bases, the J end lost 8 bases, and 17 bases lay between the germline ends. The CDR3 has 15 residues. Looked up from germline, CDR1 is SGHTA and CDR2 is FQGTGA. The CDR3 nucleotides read TGTGCCAGCAGCTTGGTGGGCCACTCGGTCGATGAGCAGTTCTTC. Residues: CASSLVGHSVDEQFF.

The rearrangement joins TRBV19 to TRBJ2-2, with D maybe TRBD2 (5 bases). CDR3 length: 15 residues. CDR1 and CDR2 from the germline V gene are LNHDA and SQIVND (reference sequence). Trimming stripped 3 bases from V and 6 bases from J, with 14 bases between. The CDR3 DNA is TGTGCCAGTAGTATCGCGAGGGCTTGGGCCGGGGAGCTGTTTTTT. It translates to CASSIARAWAGELFF.

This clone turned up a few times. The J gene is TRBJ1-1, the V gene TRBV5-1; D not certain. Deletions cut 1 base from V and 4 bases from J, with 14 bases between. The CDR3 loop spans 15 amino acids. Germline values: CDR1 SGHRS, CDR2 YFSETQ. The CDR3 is CASSLSAGMGTEAFF. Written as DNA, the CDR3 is TGCGCCAGCAGCTTGTCGGCGGGTATGGGCACTGAAGCTTTCTTT.

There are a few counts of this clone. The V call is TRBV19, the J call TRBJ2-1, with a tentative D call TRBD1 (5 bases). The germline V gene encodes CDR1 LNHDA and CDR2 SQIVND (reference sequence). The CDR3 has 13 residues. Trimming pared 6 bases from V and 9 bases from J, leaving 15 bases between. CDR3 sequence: CASSPPTVTEQFF. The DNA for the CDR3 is TGTGCCAGTAGCCCCCCGACAGTCACTGAGCAGTTCTTC.

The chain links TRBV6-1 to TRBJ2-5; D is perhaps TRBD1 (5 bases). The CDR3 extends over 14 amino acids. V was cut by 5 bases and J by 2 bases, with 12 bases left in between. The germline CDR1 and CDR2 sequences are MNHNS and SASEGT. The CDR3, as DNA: TGTGCCAGCAGTCAATCAGGGCAACAAGAGACCCAGTACTTC. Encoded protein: CASSQSGQQETQYF.

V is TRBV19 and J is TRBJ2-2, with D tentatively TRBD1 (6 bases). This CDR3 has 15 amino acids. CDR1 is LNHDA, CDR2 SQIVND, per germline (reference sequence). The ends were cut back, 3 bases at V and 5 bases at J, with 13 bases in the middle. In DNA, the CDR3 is TGTGCCAGTAGTATCGGCAGGGGAATTACCGGGGAGCTGTTTTTT. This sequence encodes CASSIGRGITGELFF.

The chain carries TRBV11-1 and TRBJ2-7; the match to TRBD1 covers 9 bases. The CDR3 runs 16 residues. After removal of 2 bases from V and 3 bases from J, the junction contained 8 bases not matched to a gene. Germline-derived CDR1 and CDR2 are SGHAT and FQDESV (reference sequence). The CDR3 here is CASSLRLSGQGYEQYF. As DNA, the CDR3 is TGTGCCAGCAGCTTAAGGCTCTCGGGACAGGGCTACGAGCAGTACTTC. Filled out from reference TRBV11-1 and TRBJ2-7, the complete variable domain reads EAEVAQSPRYKITEKSQAVAFWCDPISGHATLYWYRQILGQGPELLVQFQDESVVDDSQLPKDRFSAERLKGVDSTLKIQPAELGDSAMYLCASSLRLSGQGYEQYFGPGTRLTVT.

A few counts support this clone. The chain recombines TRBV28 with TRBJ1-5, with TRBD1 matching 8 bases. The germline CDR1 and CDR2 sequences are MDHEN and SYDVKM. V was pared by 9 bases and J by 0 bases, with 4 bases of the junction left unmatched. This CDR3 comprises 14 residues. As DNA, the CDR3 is TGTGCCAGTGACAGGGGTTTTAGCAATCAGCCCCAGCATTTT. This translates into CASDRGFSNQPQHF.

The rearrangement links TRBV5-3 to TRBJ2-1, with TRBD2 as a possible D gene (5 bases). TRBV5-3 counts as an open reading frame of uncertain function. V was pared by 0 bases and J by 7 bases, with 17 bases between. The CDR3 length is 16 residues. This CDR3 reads CARSLGAGGYFNEQFF. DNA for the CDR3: TGTGCCAGAAGCTTGGGGGCGGGCGGATATTTTAATGAGCAGTTCTTC.

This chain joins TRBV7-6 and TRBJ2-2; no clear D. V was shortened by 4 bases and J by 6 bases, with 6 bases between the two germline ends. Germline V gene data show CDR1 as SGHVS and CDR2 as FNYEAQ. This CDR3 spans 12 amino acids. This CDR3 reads CASSSRAGELFF. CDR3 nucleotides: TGTGCCAGCAGCTCACGAGCCGGGGAGCTGTTTTTT.

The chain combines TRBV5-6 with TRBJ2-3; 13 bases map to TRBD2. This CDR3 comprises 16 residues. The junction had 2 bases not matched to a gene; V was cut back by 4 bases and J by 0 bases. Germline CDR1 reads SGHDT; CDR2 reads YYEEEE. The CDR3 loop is CASSRLAGGSTDTQYF. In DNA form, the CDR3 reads TGTGCCAGCAGCCGACTAGCGGGAGGCAGCACAGATACGCAGTATTTT.

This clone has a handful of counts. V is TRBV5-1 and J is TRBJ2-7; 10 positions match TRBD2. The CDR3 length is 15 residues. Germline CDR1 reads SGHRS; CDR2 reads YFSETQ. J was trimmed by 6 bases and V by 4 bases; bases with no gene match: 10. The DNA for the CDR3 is TGCGCCAGCAGCCCTTCTAGCGGGAGAGTGTTCGAGCAGTACTTC. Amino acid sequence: CASSPSSGRVFEQYF.

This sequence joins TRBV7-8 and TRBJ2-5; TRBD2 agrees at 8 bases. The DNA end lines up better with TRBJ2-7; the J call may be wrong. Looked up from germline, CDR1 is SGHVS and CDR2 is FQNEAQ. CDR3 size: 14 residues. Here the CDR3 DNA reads TGTGCCAGCAGCCTTGGACTAGCCTCCTACGAGCAGTACTTC. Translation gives CASSLGLASYEQYF.